The entry below describes one T cell receptor (beta chain). This sample was included in a study of blood T cell repertoires in COVID-19. Trimming took off 4 bases at V and 5 bases at J, with 11 bases between the two ends. This CDR3 has 12 residues. Germline loops: CDR1 GTSNPN, CDR2 SVGIG (reference sequence). Source study methods: Nucleated cell number was recorded as an estimate derived from reference gene primer amplification. The repertoire was sequenced with immunoSEQ multiplex PCR; TCRdb's copy has only in-frame clones and lacks some. V and J calls and clone size follow that table, whereas D and trimming were derived from the DNA. The table records approximately 100,000 clones, more than 60% of them present only once.

The rearrangement links TRBV30 to TRBJ2-5, with D uncertain. The sequenced sample consisted of peripheral blood. The TCR sequence derives from an older man with active or convalescent COVID-19. DNA of the CDR3: TGTGCCTGGAACGCCGGTCGGGAGACCCAGTACTTC. As protein: CAWNAGRETQYF.